This TCR beta chain derives from a study of blood T cell repertoires in COVID-19. Assay: immunoSEQ multiplex PCR; the TCRdb copy retains only in-frame clones and omits some. This table has hundreds of thousands of clones, about 89% appearing once. The CDR3 length is 16 residues. In germline, CDR1 is SGHTA, CDR2 FQGNSA. The junction had 4 bases not matched to a gene; V was cut back by 2 bases and J by 3 bases. The source is a man aged 40-50 years with acute or convalescent COVID-19. The rearrangement links TRBV7-2 to TRBJ2-3, with 11 bases matching TRBD2. The sequenced sample was peripheral blood. The CDR3 spells CASSLTSGSWTDTQYF. DNA of the CDR3: TGTGCCAGCAGCTTAACTAGCGGGAGTTGGACAGATACGCAGTATTTT. The whole variable domain, filled in from reference TRBV7-2 and TRBJ2-3, reads GAGVSQSPSNKVTEKGKDVELRCDPISGHTALYWYRQSLGQGLEFLIYFQGNSAPDKSGLPSDRFSAERTGGSVSTLTIQRTQQEDSAVYLCASSLTSGSWTDTQYFGPGTRLTVL.